This is a list of T cell receptor beta chains from one sample in a study of neurological immune-mediated disorders. TCRdb reprocessed the 5' RACE reads with MiXCR, giving one entry per CDR3 protein. The sample lists some 95,000 distinct CDR3 sequences, 3.5% occurring once. Sequencing input: PBMCs. The receptors stem from a woman aged 18-29 years with multiple sclerosis. The CDR3 runs from the conserved cysteine through the conserved F or W. The D gene is left open where the match is weak. Clone size, where shown, is once, few, many, or a class for clones that have expanded.

J gene	clone size	D gene	V gene	CDR3 protein	CDR3 DNA
TRBJ1-2	many	-	TRBV12-3/TRBV12-4	CASSLEGRVSYTF	TGTGCCAGCAGTTTGGAGGGGCGCGTTAGCTACACCTTC
TRBJ2-7	-	-	TRBV30	CAWSRDSYEQYF	TGTGCCTGGAGTAGGGACTCCTACGAGCAGTACTTC
TRBJ1-5	many	-	TRBV29-1	CSVGVGGNQPQHF	TGCAGCGTTGGGGTGGGGGGCAATCAGCCCCAGCATTTT
TRBJ1-1	many	-	TRBV5-1	CASSLRSYTEAFF	TGCGCCAGCAGCTTGAGAAGTTACACTGAAGCTTTCTTT
TRBJ2-1	many	TRBD2	TRBV15	CATSRDPSGRAYNEQFF	TGTGCCACCAGCAGAGATCCTAGCGGGAGGGCCTACAATGAGCAGTTCTTC
TRBJ1-6	few	-	TRBV10-3	CAISGIGKNNSPLHF	TGTGCCATCAGTGGGATAGGGAAGAATAATTCACCCCTACACTTT
TRBJ2-1	many	TRBD2	TRBV4-2	CASSPLAGVDNEQFF	TGTGCCAGCAGCCCTCTAGCGGGAGTGGACAATGAGCAGTTCTTC
TRBJ2-7	many	TRBD1	TRBV5-6	CASSHRDRYEQYF	TGTGCCAGCAGCCACCGGGACAGGTACGAGCAGTACTTC
TRBJ2-3	many	-	TRBV9	CASSVGLGSTDTQYF	TGTGCCAGCAGCGTAGGTTTAGGTAGCACAGATACGCAGTATTTT
TRBJ2-3	many	-	TRBV20-1	CSAGPQADTQYF	TGCAGTGCTGGACCGCAGGCAGATACGCAGTATTTT
TRBJ2-3	many	TRBD1	TRBV5-1	CASSSGTGGTDTQYF	TGCGCCAGCAGCTCCGGGACAGGGGGGACAGATACGCAGTATTTT
TRBJ2-3	many	TRBD2	TRBV11-2	CASSLGSGRGTDTQYF	TGTGCCAGCAGCTTAGGGTCCGGGAGGGGGACAGATACGCAGTATTTT
TRBJ2-5	-	-	TRBV12-3/TRBV12-4	CASSSAEGSETQYF	TGTGCCAGCAGTTCCGCAGAGGGCAGTGAGACCCAGTACTTC
TRBJ2-7	medium-sized	TRBD1	TRBV7-9	CASSPGQGGSYEQYF	TGTGCCAGCAGCCCGGGACAGGGTGGCTCCTACGAGCAGTACTTC
TRBJ1-2	many	TRBD1	TRBV7-6	CASSLAQGAEGYTF	TGTGCCAGCAGCTTAGCGCAGGGGGCTGAAGGCTACACCTTC
TRBJ2-1	many	TRBD2	TRBV15	CATSRATGLVIREQFF	TGTGCCACCAGCAGGGCAACGGGACTAGTTATTCGGGAGCAGTTCTTC
TRBJ2-1	few	-	TRBV20-1	CSASLYSPEVNEQFF	TGCAGTGCTAGTCTGTACAGCCCTGAGGTAAATGAGCAGTTCTTC
TRBJ2-7	many	-	TRBV18	CASSLSGRTYEQYF	TGTGCCAGCTCACTATCGGGACGGACCTACGAGCAGTACTTC
TRBJ1-5	few	-	TRBV5-1	CASSQNPGAGQPQHF	TGCGCCAGCAGCCAGAACCCAGGGGCGGGTCAGCCCCAGCATTTT
TRBJ2-4	few	-	TRBV20-1	CSASAKVAKNIQYF	TGCAGTGCTAGTGCTAAGGTAGCCAAAAACATTCAGTACTTC
TRBJ1-5	many	-	TRBV20-1	CSAQGPNSNQPQHF	TGCAGTGCTCAGGGACCTAATAGCAATCAGCCCCAGCATTTT
TRBJ2-5	many	-	TRBV10-3	CAISESRTGLQETQYF	TGTGCCATCAGTGAGTCTAGAACAGGGCTGCAAGAGACCCAGTACTTC
TRBJ2-2	many	-	TRBV9	CASSLHGGTVGTGELFF	TGTGCCAGCAGCCTTCACGGAGGAACAGTAGGCACCGGGGAGCTGTTTTTT
TRBJ2-1	many	TRBD2	TRBV4-3	CASSQGSAGGYNEQFF	TGCGCCAGCAGCCAGGGGTCAGCGGGAGGTTACAATGAGCAGTTCTTC
TRBJ2-7	many	-	TRBV28	CASSFSGSSSYEQYF	TGTGCCAGCAGTTTTTCCGGTAGTAGCTCCTACGAGCAGTACTTC
TRBJ1-2	many	TRBD1	TRBV7-2	CASSLGTGSNYGYTF	TGTGCCAGCAGCTTAGGGACAGGGTCTAACTATGGCTACACCTTC
TRBJ1-6	many	-	TRBV2	CASSPSGQHNSPLHF	TGTGCCAGCTCCCCTTCCGGACAGCATAATTCACCCCTCCACTTT
TRBJ2-7	many	TRBD2	TRBV28	CASSTPASGTYEQYF	TGTGCCAGCAGTACCCCGGCTAGCGGGACCTACGAGCAGTACTTC
TRBJ2-3	many	TRBD1	TRBV7-6	CASSRWDRVSDTQYF	TGTGCCAGCAGTCGGTGGGACAGGGTTTCGGATACGCAGTATTTT
TRBJ2-5	many	TRBD2	TRBV9	CASSVGASGRTETQYF	TGTGCCAGCAGCGTAGGTGCTAGCGGGAGGACCGAGACCCAGTACTTC
TRBJ2-5	-	-	TRBV7-7	CASSPGSGRRETQYF	TGTGCCAGCAGCCCTGGTTCGGGGAGGAGAGAGACCCAGTACTTC
TRBJ1-1	many	-	TRBV6-1	CASSEVENTEAFF	TGTGCCAGCAGTGAAGTCGAGAACACTGAAGCTTTCTTT
TRBJ2-3	-	-	TRBV5-1	CDSSTPEDTQYF	TGCGACAGCAGCACCCCAGAAGATACGCAGTATTTT
TRBJ2-5	many	-	TRBV29-1	CSAGRGRGPETQYF	TGCAGCGCCGGGAGGGGCAGGGGGCCGGAGACCCAGTACTTC
TRBJ2-7	many	-	TRBV27	CASSLMGFEGTTYEQYF	TGTGCCAGCAGTTTAATGGGGTTTGAGGGAACGACCTACGAGCAGTACTTC
TRBJ1-1	many	-	TRBV20-1	CSALGVDTEAFF	TGCAGTGCACTAGGGGTCGACACTGAAGCTTTCTTT
TRBJ1-4	many	-	TRBV20-1	CSVSGEKLFF	TGCAGTGTCTCGGGTGAAAAACTGTTTTTT
TRBJ1-5	-	TRBD1	TRBV6-6	CASSLKMTGAAGPQHF	TGTGCCAGCAGTCTTAAAATGACAGGGGCGGCTGGGCCCCAGCATTTT
TRBJ2-7	-	TRBD2	TRBV9	CASSVAGLAGVYEQYF	TGTGCCAGCAGCGTAGCCGGCCTAGCGGGGGTCTACGAGCAGTACTTC
TRBJ2-5	few	TRBD1	TRBV10-3	CAIKGQGAGETQYF	TGTGCCATCAAGGGACAGGGGGCCGGGGAGACCCAGTACTTC